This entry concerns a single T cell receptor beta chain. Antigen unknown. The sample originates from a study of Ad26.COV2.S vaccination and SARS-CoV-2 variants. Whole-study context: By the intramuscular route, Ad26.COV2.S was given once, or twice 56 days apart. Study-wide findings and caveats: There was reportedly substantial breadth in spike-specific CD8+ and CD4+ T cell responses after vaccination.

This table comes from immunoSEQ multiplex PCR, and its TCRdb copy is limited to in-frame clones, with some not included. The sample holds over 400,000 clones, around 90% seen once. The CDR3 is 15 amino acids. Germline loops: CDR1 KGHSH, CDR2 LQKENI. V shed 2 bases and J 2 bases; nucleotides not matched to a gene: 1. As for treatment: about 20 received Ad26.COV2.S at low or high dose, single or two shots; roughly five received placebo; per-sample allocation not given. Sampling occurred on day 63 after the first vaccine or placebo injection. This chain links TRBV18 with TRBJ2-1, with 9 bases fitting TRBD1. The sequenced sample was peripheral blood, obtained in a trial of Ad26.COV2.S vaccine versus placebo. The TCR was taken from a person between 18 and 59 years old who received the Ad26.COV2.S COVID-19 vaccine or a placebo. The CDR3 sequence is CASSPGTGPYNEQFF. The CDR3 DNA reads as TGTGCCAGCTCACCAGGGACAGGGCCCTACAATGAGCAGTTCTTC. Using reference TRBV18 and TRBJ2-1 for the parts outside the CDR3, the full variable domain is NAGVMQNPRHLVRRRGQEARLRCSPMKGHSHVYWYRQLPEEGLKFMVYLQKENIIDESGMPKERFSAEFPKEGPSILRIQQVVRGDSAAYFCASSPGTGPYNEQFFGPGTRLTVL.